This T cell receptor (beta chain) was captured by sequencing in a study of CD8+ T cells in alopecia areata. Whole-study results and caveats: Patients shared TCRs less clearly than mice did, possibly for HLA-related reasons. Scalp data also include sequences from resident alphabeta T cells of normal skin. Normal scalp showed lower clonality than lesional scalp, especially alopecia totalis/universalis.

As concerns this clone: What it recognizes is unknown.

Following RNA extraction, reverse transcription yielded cDNA that acted as the sequencing template. The repertoire was sequenced with immunoSEQ multiplex PCR; TCRdb's copy has only in-frame clones and lacks some. The sample shows over 150,000 clones, 56% of them seen only once. CDR1 is SEHNR, CDR2 FQNEAQ, per germline (reference sequence). V was pared by 5 bases and J by 5 bases, with 16 bases between. This CDR3 region has 15 residues. Separation by sorting yielded CD4+ and CD8+ T cells from PBMCs. Sequencing was done on a sample of CD8+ T cells sorted from blood. The rearrangement uses TRBV7-9 and TRBJ2-4; the D gene is possibly TRBD1 (6 bases). The TCR originated in a human donor in good health. Here the CDR3 reads CASSLPGAGQNIQYF. The CDR3 coding sequence is TGTGCCAGCAGCCTCCCAGGGGCAGGGCAAAACATTCAGTACTTC.